This T cell receptor (beta chain) emerged from a study of T cells in Graves' hyperthyroidism and ophthalmopathy. RNA transcripts gave rise to amplified TCR beta CDR3 regions. Carried out on the TCR CDR3, a first-round RT-PCR used the HTBI primer set. Using its own MiXCR run on the multiplex PCR reads, TCRdb lists one record per CDR3 protein. The sample shows hundreds of thousands of distinct CDR3 sequences, about an eighth of them seen only once. The junction had 4 bases not matched to a gene; V was cut back by 2 bases and J by 6 bases. Germline V gene sequence: CDR1 DFQATT, CDR2 SNEGSKA (reference sequence). The CDR3 covers 14 residues.

Sequenced material: blood. The clonotype originates from a man aged 45-60 years with Graves' ophthalmopathy. V usage is TRBV20-1 and J usage is TRBJ2-2, with 9 bases lining up with TRBD2. The CDR3 is CSARPGLAAGELFF. As DNA, the CDR3 is TGCAGTGCTAGACCGGGACTAGCCGCCGGGGAGCTGTTTTTT.